This T cell receptor beta chain derives from a study of blood T cell repertoires in COVID-19. TCRdb's copy holds only in-frame clones and misses some; the assay was immunoSEQ multiplex PCR. Of under 250,000 clones listed, 89% are singletons. The CDR3 length is 14 residues. Germline CDR1 GTSNPN, CDR2 SVGIG (reference sequence). V was shortened by 1 base and J by 2 bases, with 10 bases between the two germline ends. The source of this sequence is a woman in her thirties or forties with acute or convalescent COVID-19. The chain links TRBV30 to TRBJ2-3; no firm D call. What was sequenced was peripheral blood. CDR3 coding DNA: TGTGCCTGGAGTGCTGAGATATCCACAGATACGCAGTATTTT. Encoded protein: CAWSAEISTDTQYF.